What follows are 28 T cell receptor beta chains derived from one specimen sequenced in a study of cytotoxic CD8 clonotypes in ibrutinib-treated CLL. Produced via immunoSEQ multiplex PCR; TCRdb's table is partial and in-frame only. The table records about 68,000 clones, around 84% of them present only once. This material consisted of PBMCs, taken at disease progression, from a patient treated with ibrutinib. The receptor source for this set is a human donor with chronic lymphocytic leukemia.

The V call is TRBV5-4, the J call TRBJ2-7; 7 positions agree with TRBD1. V shed 1 base and J 6 bases; nucleotides not matched to a gene: 4. CDR1 and CDR2 (germline): SGHNT, YYREEE (reference sequence). The CDR3 runs to 13 residues. Here the CDR3 reads CASSLPRQGEQYF. In DNA, the CDR3 is TGTGCCAGCAGCTTGCCTAGACAGGGCGAGCAGTACTTC.

The sample holds one count of this clone. The rearrangement links TRBV9 to TRBJ2-1, with D unresolved. The CDR3 runs 16 residues. V lost 2 bases, J lost 0 bases, and 12 bases lay in between. Germline-derived CDR1 and CDR2 are SGDLS and YYNGEE. The CDR3 sequence is CASSVSQSSSYNEQFF. The CDR3 nucleotides are TGTGCCAGCAGCGTTTCACAGAGTAGCTCCTACAATGAGCAGTTCTTC.

The chain recombines TRBV6-5 with TRBJ1-1; maybe TRBD1 (5 bases). The CDR3 spans 15 residues. Germline CDR1 and CDR2: MNHEY and SVGAGI. Trimming removed 0 bases at V and 7 bases at J, with 15 bases between. As DNA, the CDR3 is TGTGCCAGCAGTTACTCCCGGACAATCGCAAATGAAGCTTTCTTT. The encoded protein is CASSYSRTIANEAFF.

This clone appeared a single time. The V gene is TRBV27, the J gene TRBJ2-3; D gene unclear. Germline V gives CDR1 MNHEY, CDR2 SMNVEV (reference sequence). There are 12 residues in the CDR3. Trimming stripped 0 bases from V and 9 bases from J, with 7 bases between. CDR3 DNA: TGTGCCAGCAGTTTATCCCTTGGCACGCAGTATTTT. This gives the protein CASSLSLGTQYF.

This chain connects TRBV7-9 to TRBJ1-5; TRBD1 might be the D (5 bases). V dropped 1 base and J dropped 7 bases, with 14 bases sitting between them. The CDR3 is 15 residues long. The germline gives CDR1 SEHNR, CDR2 FQNEAQ (reference sequence). The CDR3 spells CASSLESGAGQPQHF. The CDR3 nucleotides are TGTGCCAGCAGCTTAGAGTCCGGGGCTGGACAGCCCCAGCATTTT.

This clone has more than one count but fewer than ten. This chain links TRBV30 with TRBJ1-6, with D unresolved. The CDR3 extends over 13 amino acids. The V and J ends lost 1 base and 11 bases respectively, with 12 bases between them. In germline, CDR1 is GTSNPN, CDR2 SVGIG (reference sequence). The CDR3 coding sequence is TGTGCCTGGAGTGAAGGTGGCAGTACACCCCTCCACTTT. This codes for CAWSEGGSTPLHF.

This chain joins TRBV18 and TRBJ2-3; D possibly corresponds to TRBD2 (6 bases). Trimming removed 5 bases from V and 6 bases from J, with 18 bases in between. The CDR3 is 15 amino acids. Germline lookup yields CDR1 KGHSH and CDR2 LQKENI. The CDR3: CASSEQRAMRDTQYF. For the CDR3, the DNA is TGTGCCAGCTCAGAGCAGCGGGCAATGAGGGATACGCAGTATTTT.

Comment on this clone: An end of the junction does not agree with germline; a read error may underlie this. The same CDR3 can be traced to other DNA sequences in this sample. The chain joins TRBV5-4 to TRBJ2-7, with 7 nucleotides matching TRBD1. Per germline, CDR1 SGHNT and CDR2 YYREEE (reference sequence). The CDR3 totals 13 residues. The CDR3 DNA sequence: TGTGCCAGCAGCCTGCCGGGACAGTACGAGCAGTACTTT. Translated: CASSLPGQYEQYF.

V is TRBV29-1 and J is TRBJ2-1; 9 bases are a match to TRBD2. With 4 bases clipped from V and 4 bases from J, the junction kept 5 bases outside the gene matches. The CDR3 loop spans 14 amino acids. Germline V gene sequence: CDR1 SQVTM, CDR2 ANQGSEA. CDR3 nucleotide sequence: TGCAGCGTTGTACTAGCGGGCCCATACAATGAGCAGTTCTTC. It translates to CSVVLAGPYNEQFF.

The V gene is TRBV15, the J gene TRBJ2-1; either TRBD1 or TRBD2 may supply D (5 bases each). The V gene lost 0 bases and the J gene lost 6 bases, with 12 bases spanning the gap. This CDR3 is 15 amino acids long. Per the germline V gene, CDR1 is LNHNV and CDR2 is YYDKDF (reference sequence). The CDR3 is CATSRDWDQFNEQFF. Here the CDR3 DNA reads TGTGCCACCAGCAGAGATTGGGACCAGTTCAATGAGCAGTTCTTC. The full variable domain, in which reference TRBV15 and TRBJ2-1 provide the parts outside the CDR3, is DAMVIQNPRYQVTQFGKPVTLSCSQTLNHNVMYWYQQKSSQAPKLLFHYYDKDFNNEADTPDNFQSRRPNTSFCFLDIRSPGLGDTAMYLCATSRDWDQFNEQFFGPGTRLTVL.

J is TRBJ2-7 and V is TRBV7-2; D possibly corresponds to TRBD2 (5 bases). The V gene lost 0 bases and the J gene lost 1 base, with 13 bases spanning the gap. CDR3 length: 16 residues. The germline V gene has CDR1 SGHTA and CDR2 FQGNSA. CDR3: CASSLAKDSRSYEQYF. CDR3 nucleotides: TGTGCCAGCAGCTTAGCAAAGGACTCCAGGTCCTACGAGCAGTACTTC.

This sequence joins TRBV2 and TRBJ2-6; perhaps TRBD2 as D (5 bases). V was trimmed by 10 bases and J by 0 bases, leaving 10 bases between them. From germline, CDR1 is SNHLY and CDR2 FYNNEI. The CDR3 covers 14 residues. CDR3 bases: TGTGCCAAAGGACGGGACTCTGGGGCCAACGTCCTGACTTTC. Protein sequence: CAKGRDSGANVLTF.

This rearrangement joins TRBV4-1 to TRBJ1-4; D gene ambiguous. Germline V CDR1 and CDR2: MGHRA, YSYEKL. The CDR3 covers 13 residues. Between the trimmed V and J ends, which lost 1 base and 8 bases, there was a span of 8 bases. The CDR3 loop is CASSQVRGEKLFF. The CDR3 DNA follows: TGCGCCAGCAGCCAAGTCCGGGGAGAAAAACTGTTTTTT.

This rearrangement joins TRBV5-6 to TRBJ1-5, with TRBD1 as a possible D gene (5 bases). V was clipped by 1 base and J by 5 bases, with 10 bases between them. The CDR3 consists of 14 residues. Germline V lookup: CDR1 SGHDT, CDR2 YYEEEE. The CDR3 bases are TGTGCCAGCAGCTTGAGGCCGGGACATCAGCCCCAGCATTTT. This gives the protein CASSLRPGHQPQHF.

The V gene is TRBV27, the J gene TRBJ1-2; D is uncertain. The CDR3 is 13 residues long. From germline, CDR1 is MNHEY and CDR2 SMNVEV (reference sequence). V was pared by 6 bases and J by 3 bases, with 11 bases between. As DNA, the CDR3 is TGTGCCAGCAGCGTCTGGCCTGACTATGGCTACACCTTC. Protein product: CASSVWPDYGYTF.

The V gene is TRBV5-1, the J gene TRBJ1-1, with D tentatively TRBD1 (5 bases). The CDR3 runs 16 residues. CDR1 is SGHRS, CDR2 YFSETQ, per germline. V was pared by 3 bases and J by 2 bases, with 17 bases between. The CDR3 protein is CASSSHSPQGNTEAFF. The CDR3 bases are TGCGCCAGCAGCTCACATTCCCCCCAGGGCAACACTGAAGCTTTCTTT.

CDR3 DNA: TGCGCCAGCAGCCACCTCCTAGGGCCCAAGAAGGAGTACGAGCAGTACTTC. Residues: CASSHLLGPKKEYEQYF. The chain carries TRBV4-1 and TRBJ2-7, with D unclear. V gave up 3 bases and J gave up 4 bases, with 22 bases separating them. Germline CDR1 reads MGHRA; CDR2 reads YSYEKL. This CDR3 has 17 amino acids.

This clone was counted once. The chain recombines TRBV10-3 with TRBJ1-2, with D unresolved. With 2 bases removed from V and 3 bases from J, the gap between germline ends came to 13 bases. Germline loops: CDR1 ENHRY, CDR2 SYGVKD. This CDR3 contains 15 residues. The CDR3 protein is CAISEPPGWDYGYTF. CDR3 sequence (DNA): TGTGCCATCAGTGAGCCCCCGGGGTGGGACTATGGCTACACCTTC.

The chain links TRBV30 to TRBJ2-6; the D gene is possibly TRBD1 (8 bases). Germline V gene sequence: CDR1 GTSNPN, CDR2 SVGIG (reference sequence). V was cut by 0 bases and J by 4 bases, with 16 bases left in between. CDR3 size: 17 residues. DNA for the CDR3: TGTGCCTGGAGTGTTACAGGGGGAGGGACCGGGGCCAACGTCCTGACTTTC. Encoded protein: CAWSVTGGGTGANVLTF.

This chain uses TRBV28 with TRBJ1-1, with a weak D call TRBD1 (6 bases). Germline values: CDR1 MDHEN, CDR2 SYDVKM. This CDR3 contains 17 residues. V shed 5 bases and J shed 0 bases, with 19 bases lying between them. CDR3 sequence: CASSRTGWRGMNTEAFF. CDR3 nucleotide sequence: TGTGCCAGCAGTCGAACAGGGTGGCGGGGGATGAACACTGAAGCTTTCTTT.

The V gene is TRBV11-2, the J gene TRBJ2-3; D tentatively reads TRBD1 or TRBD2 (5 bases each). Germline CDR1 and CDR2: SGHAT and FQNNGV. The CDR3 is 16 amino acids. V was shortened by 6 bases and J by 3 bases, with 19 bases between the two germline ends. DNA for the CDR3: TGTGCCAGCAGTTACGAGGGGTTCATCATAACAGATACGCAGTATTTT. This encodes CASSYEGFIITDTQYF.

This chain uses TRBV11-2 with TRBJ1-2; maybe TRBD1 (6 bases). V dropped 5 bases and J dropped 5 bases, with 21 bases sitting between them. The CDR3 has 16 residues. Germline V gene lookup returns CDR1 SGHAT and CDR2 FQNNGV. CDR3 sequence (DNA): TGTGCCAGCAGCCCCAGACCCTCAGGGGCGCGGTATGGCTACACCTTC. Amino acid sequence: CASSPRPSGARYGYTF. Complete variable domain (other parts from reference TRBV11-2 and TRBJ1-2): EAGVAQSPRYKIIEKRQSVAFWCNPISGHATLYWYQQILGQGPKLLIQFQNNGVVDDSQLPKDRFSAERLKGVDSTLKIQPAKLEDSAVYLCASSPRPSGARYGYTFGSGTRLTVV.

The chain combines TRBV18 with TRBJ2-7, with D possibly TRBD2 on 6 matching bases. This CDR3 is built from 15 residues. The germline CDR1 and CDR2 sequences are KGHSH and LQKENI. Trimming took off 2 bases at V and 0 bases at J, with 11 bases between the two ends. CDR3 DNA: TGTGCCAGCTCACCAAGGAGGGCCCGCTCCTACGAGCAGTACTTC. Residues: CASSPRRARSYEQYF.

The CDR3 spells CASSRQKASTDTQYF. The CDR3 DNA sequence: TGTGCCAGCAGTCGACAGAAAGCTAGCACAGATACGCAGTATTTT. J is TRBJ2-3 and V is TRBV9; maybe TRBD1 (5 bases). Per germline, CDR1 SGDLS and CDR2 YYNGEE. The CDR3 length is 15 residues. Between the trimmed V and J ends, which lost 5 bases and 0 bases, there was a span of 13 bases.

The chain employs TRBV9 and TRBJ2-3; 7 positions agree with TRBD2. Germline V gene data show CDR1 as SGDLS and CDR2 as YYNGEE. The CDR3 spans 18 residues. The trim removed 0 bases at V and 0 bases at J, leaving 10 bases unmatched. In DNA, the CDR3 is TGTGCCAGCAGCGTAGAACCGGGAGGTTCGACTAGCACAGATACGCAGTATTTT. As protein: CASSVEPGGSTSTDTQYF.

The J gene is TRBJ2-1, the V gene TRBV27; 11 nucleotides line up with TRBD2. Unmatched junction bases numbered 6, after V lost 5 bases and J lost 6 bases. This CDR3 has 15 amino acids. Germline V lookup: CDR1 MNHEY, CDR2 SMNVEV (reference sequence). The CDR3 is CASSEVSGGANEQFF. The DNA of the CDR3 is TGTGCCAGCAGTGAGGTTAGCGGGGGGGCCAATGAGCAGTTCTTC.

In this sample, this clone turned up a few times. V usage is TRBV29-1 and J usage is TRBJ1-1; D not resolved. The V and J ends lost 0 bases and 10 bases respectively, with 9 bases between them. The CDR3 loop spans 11 amino acids. Germline CDR1 and CDR2: SQVTM and ANQGSEA. CDR3 protein: CSVEEGRVAFF. CDR3 DNA: TGCAGCGTTGAAGAAGGGAGGGTAGCTTTCTTT.

This chain connects TRBV5-1 to TRBJ1-2; D unresolved. The V end was cut by 0 bases, the J end by 2 bases, with 8 bases between. Germline CDR1 reads SGHRS; CDR2 reads YFSETQ. There are 14 residues in the CDR3. The CDR3 loop reads CASSLAGGNYGYTF. CDR3 DNA: TGCGCCAGCAGCTTGGCTGGTGGCAACTATGGCTACACCTTC.